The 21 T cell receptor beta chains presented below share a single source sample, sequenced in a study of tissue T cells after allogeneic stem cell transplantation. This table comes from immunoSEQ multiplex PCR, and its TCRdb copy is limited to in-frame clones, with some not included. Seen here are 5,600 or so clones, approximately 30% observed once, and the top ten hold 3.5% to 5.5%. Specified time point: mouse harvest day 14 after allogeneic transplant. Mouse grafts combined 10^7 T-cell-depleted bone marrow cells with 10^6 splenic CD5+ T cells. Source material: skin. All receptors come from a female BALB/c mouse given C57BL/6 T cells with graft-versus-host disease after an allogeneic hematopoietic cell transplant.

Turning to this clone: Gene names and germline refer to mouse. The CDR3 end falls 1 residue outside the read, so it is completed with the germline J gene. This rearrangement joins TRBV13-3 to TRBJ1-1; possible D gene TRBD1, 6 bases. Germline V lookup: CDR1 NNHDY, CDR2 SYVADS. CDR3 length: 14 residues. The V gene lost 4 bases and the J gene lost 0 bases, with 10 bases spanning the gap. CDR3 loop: CASSSGTTNTEVFF. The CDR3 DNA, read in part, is TGTGCCAGCAGTTCCGGGACAACAAACACAGAAGTCTTC.

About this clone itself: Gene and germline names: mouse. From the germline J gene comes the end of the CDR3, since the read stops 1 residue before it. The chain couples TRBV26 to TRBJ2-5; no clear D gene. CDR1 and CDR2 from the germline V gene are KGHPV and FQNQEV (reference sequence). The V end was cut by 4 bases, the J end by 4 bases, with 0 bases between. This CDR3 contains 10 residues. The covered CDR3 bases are TGTGCCAGCAGTCAAGACACCCAGTAC. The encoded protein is CASSQDTQY. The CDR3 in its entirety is CASSQDTQYF.

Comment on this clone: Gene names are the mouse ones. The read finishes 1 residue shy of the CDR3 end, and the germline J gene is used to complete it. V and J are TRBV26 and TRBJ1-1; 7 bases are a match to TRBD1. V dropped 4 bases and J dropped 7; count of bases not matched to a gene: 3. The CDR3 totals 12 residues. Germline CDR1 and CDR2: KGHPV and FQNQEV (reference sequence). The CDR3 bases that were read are TGTGCCAGCAGTCCCCGGGACAGAGAAGTCTTC. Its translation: CASSPRDREVF. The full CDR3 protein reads CASSPRDREVFF.

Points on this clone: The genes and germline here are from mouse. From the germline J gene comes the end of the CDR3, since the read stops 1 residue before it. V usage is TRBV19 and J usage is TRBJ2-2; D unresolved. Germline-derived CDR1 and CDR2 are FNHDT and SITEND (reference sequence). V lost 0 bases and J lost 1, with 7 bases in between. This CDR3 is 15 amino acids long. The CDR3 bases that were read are TGTGCCAGCAGTATAGCAGGCTTAAACACCGGGCAGCTCTAC. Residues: CASSIAGLNTGQLY. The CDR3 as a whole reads CASSIAGLNTGQLYF.

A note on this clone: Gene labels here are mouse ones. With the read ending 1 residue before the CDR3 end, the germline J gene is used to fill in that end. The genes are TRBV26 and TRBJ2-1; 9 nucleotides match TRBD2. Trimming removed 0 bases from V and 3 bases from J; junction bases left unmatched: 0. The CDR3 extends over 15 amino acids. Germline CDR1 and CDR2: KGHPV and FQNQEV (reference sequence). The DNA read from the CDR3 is TGTGCCAGCAGTCTGTCACTGGGGGGCTATGCTGAGCAGTTC. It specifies CASSLSLGGYAEQF. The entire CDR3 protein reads CASSLSLGGYAEQFF.

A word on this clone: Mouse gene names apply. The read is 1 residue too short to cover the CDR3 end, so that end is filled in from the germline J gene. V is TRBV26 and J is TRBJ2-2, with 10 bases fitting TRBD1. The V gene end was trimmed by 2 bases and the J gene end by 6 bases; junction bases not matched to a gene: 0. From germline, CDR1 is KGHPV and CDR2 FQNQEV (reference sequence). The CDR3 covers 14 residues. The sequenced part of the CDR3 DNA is TGTGCCAGCAGTCTGGGACAGGGGGCCGGGCAGCTCTAC. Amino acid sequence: CASSLGQGAGQLY. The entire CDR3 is CASSLGQGAGQLYF.

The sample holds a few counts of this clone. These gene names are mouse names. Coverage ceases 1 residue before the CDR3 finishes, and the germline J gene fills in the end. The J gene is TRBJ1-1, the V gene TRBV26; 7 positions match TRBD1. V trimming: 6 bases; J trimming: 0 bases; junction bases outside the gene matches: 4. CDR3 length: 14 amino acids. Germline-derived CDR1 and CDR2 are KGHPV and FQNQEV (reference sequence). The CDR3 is CASSPGTANTEVFF. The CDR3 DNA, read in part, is TGTGCCAGCAGCCCCGGGACAGCAAACACAGAAGTCTTC.

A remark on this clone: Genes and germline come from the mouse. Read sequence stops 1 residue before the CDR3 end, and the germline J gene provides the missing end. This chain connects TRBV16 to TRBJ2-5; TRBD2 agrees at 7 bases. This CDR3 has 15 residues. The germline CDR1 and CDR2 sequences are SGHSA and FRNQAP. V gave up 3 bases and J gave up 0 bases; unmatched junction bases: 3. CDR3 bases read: TGTGCAAGCAGCTTCTGGGGGATTAACCAAGACACCCAGTAC. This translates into CASSFWGINQDTQY. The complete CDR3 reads CASSFWGINQDTQYF.

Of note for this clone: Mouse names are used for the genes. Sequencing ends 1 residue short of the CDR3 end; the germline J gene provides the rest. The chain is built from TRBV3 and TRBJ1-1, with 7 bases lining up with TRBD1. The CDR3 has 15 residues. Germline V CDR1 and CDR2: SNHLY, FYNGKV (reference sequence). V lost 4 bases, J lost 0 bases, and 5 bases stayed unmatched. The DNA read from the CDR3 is TGTGCCAGCAGCTCCCGACAGGGTGCAAACACAGAAGTCTTC. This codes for CASSSRQGANTEVF. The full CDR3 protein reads CASSSRQGANTEVFF.

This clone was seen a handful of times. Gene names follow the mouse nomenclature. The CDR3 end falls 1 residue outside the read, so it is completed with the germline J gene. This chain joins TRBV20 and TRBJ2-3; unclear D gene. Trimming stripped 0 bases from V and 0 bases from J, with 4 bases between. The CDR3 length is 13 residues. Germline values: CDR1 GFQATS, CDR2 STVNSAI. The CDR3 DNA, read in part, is TGTGGTGCTAGGGAACAAAGTGCAGAAACGCTGTAT. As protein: CGAREQSAETLY. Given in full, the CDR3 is CGAREQSAETLYF. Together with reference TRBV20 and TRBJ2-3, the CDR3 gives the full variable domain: GALVYQYPRRTICKSGTSMRMECQAVGFQATSVAWYRQSPQKTFELIALSTVNSAIKYEQNFTQEKFPISHPNLSFSSMTVLNAYLEDRGLYLCGAREQSAETLYFGSGTRLTVL.

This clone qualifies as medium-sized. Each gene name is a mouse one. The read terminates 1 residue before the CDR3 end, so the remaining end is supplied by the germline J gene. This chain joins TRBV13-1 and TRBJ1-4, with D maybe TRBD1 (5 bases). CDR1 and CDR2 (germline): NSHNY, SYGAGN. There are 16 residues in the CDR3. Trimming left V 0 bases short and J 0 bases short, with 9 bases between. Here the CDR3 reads CASSDGTPFSNERLFF. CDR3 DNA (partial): TGTGCCAGCAGTGATGGGACACCTTTTTCCAACGAAAGATTATTT.

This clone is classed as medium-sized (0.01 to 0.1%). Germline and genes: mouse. The CDR3 loop reads CASSDWTKAEQFF. The DNA read from the CDR3 is TGTGCCAGCAGTGACTGGACAAAAGCTGAGCAGTTC. This chain joins TRBV13-3 and TRBJ2-1, with a weak D call TRBD1 (5 bases). The read terminates 1 residue before the CDR3 end, so the remaining end is supplied by the germline J gene. Germline V CDR1 and CDR2: NNHDY, SYVADS. V shed 2 bases and J shed 7 bases, with 10 bases lying between them. The CDR3 is 13 amino acids.

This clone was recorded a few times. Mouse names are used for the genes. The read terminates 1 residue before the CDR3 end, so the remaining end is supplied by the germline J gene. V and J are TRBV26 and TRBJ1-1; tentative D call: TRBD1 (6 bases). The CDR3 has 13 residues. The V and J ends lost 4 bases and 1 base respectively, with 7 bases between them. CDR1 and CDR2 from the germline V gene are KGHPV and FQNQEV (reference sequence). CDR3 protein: CASSQQGNTEVFF. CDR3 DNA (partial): TGTGCCAGCAGTCAACAGGGAAACACAGAAGTCTTC.

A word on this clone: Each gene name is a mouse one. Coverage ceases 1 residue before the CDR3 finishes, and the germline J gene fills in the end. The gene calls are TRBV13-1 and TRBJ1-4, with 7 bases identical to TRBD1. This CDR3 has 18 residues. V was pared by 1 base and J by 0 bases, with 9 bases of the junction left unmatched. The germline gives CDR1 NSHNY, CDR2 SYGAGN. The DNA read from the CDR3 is TGTGCCAGCAGTGATCGGCAGGGGGGCCTTATTTCCAACGAAAGATTATTT. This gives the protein CASSDRQGGLISNERLF. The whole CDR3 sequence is CASSDRQGGLISNERLFF.

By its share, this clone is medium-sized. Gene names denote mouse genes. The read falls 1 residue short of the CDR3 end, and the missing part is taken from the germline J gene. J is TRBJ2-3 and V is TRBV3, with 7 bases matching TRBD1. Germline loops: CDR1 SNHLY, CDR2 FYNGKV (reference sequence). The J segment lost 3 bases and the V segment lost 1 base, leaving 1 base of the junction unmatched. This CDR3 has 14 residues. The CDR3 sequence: CASSLGGQAETLYF. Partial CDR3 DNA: TGTGCCAGCAGCTTAGGGGGACAGGCAGAAACGCTGTAT. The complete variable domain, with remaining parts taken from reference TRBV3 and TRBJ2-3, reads GPKVLQIPSHQIIDMGQMVTLNCDPVSNHLYFYWYKQILGQQMEFLVNFYNGKVMEKSKLFKDQFSVERPDGSYFTLKIQPTALEDSAVYFCASSLGGQAETLYFGSGTRLTVL.

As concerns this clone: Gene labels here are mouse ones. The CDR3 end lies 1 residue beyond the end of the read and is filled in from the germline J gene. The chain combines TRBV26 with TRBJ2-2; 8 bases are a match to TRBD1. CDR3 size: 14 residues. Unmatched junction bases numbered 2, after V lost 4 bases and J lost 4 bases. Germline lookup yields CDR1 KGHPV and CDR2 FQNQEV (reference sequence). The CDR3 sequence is CASSRQGSTGQLYF. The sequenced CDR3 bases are TGTGCCAGCAGTCGACAGGGGAGCACCGGGCAGCTCTAC.

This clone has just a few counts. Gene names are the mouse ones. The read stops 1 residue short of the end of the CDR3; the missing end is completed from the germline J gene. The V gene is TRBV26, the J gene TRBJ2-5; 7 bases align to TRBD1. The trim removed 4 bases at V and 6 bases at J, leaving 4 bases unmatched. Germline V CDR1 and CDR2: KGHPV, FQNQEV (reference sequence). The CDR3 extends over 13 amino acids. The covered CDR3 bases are TGTGCCAGCAGTCCGACAGGGAAGGACACCCAGTAC. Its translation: CASSPTGKDTQY. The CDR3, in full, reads CASSPTGKDTQYF. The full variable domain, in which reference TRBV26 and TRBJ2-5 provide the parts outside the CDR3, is NSKVIQTPRYLVKGQGQKAKMRCIPEKGHPVVFWYQQNKNNEFKFLINFQNQEVLQQIDMTEKRFSAECPSNSPCSLEIQSSEAGDSALYLCASSPTGKDTQYFGPGTRLLVL.

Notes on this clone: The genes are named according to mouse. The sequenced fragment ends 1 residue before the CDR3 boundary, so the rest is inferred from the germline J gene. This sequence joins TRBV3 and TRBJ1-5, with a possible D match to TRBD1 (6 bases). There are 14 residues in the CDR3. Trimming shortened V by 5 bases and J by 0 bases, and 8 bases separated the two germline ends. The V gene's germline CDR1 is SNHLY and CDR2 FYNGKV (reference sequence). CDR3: CASSGTNNNQAPLF. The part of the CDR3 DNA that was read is TGTGCCAGCAGCGGGACAAATAACAACCAGGCTCCGCTT. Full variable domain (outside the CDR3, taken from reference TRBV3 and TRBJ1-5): GPKVLQIPSHQIIDMGQMVTLNCDPVSNHLYFYWYKQILGQQMEFLVNFYNGKVMEKSKLFKDQFSVERPDGSYFTLKIQPTALEDSAVYFCASSGTNNNQAPLFGEGTRLSVL.

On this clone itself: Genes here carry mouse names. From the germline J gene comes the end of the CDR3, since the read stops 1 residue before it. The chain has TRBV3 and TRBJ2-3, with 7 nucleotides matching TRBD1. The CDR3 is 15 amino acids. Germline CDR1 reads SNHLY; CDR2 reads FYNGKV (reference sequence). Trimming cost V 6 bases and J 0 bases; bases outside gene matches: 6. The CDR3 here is CASRSGTASAETLYF. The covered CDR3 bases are TGTGCCAGCAGGTCCGGGACAGCTAGTGCAGAAACGCTGTAT.

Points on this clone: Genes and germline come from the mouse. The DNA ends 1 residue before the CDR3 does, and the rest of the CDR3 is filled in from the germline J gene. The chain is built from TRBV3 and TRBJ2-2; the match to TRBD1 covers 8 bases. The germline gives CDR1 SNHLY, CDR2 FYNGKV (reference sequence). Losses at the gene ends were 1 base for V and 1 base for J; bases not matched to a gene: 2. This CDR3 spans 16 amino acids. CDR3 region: CASSLVGQGNTGQLYF. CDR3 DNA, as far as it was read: TGTGCCAGCAGCTTAGTCGGACAGGGAAACACCGGGCAGCTCTAC. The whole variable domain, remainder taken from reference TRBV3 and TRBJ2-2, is GPKVLQIPSHQIIDMGQMVTLNCDPVSNHLYFYWYKQILGQQMEFLVNFYNGKVMEKSKLFKDQFSVERPDGSYFTLKIQPTALEDSAVYFCASSLVGQGNTGQLYFGEGSKLTVL.

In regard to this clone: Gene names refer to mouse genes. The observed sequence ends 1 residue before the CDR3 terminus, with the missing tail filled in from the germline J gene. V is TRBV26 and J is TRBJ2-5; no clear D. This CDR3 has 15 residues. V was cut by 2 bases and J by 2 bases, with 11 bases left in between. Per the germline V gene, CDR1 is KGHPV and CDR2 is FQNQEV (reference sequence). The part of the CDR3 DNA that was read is TGTGCCAGCAGTCTGCGGGGAGGAGGCCAAGACACCCAGTAC. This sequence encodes CASSLRGGGQDTQY. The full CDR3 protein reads CASSLRGGGQDTQYF. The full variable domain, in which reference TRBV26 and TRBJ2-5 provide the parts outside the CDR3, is NSKVIQTPRYLVKGQGQKAKMRCIPEKGHPVVFWYQQNKNNEFKFLINFQNQEVLQQIDMTEKRFSAECPSNSPCSLEIQSSEAGDSALYLCASSLRGGGQDTQYFGPGTRLLVL.